The next 28 T cell receptor beta chains were all read from a single sample in a study of blood T cell repertoires in COVID-19. Sequencing was performed with immunoSEQ multiplex PCR; in TCRdb, only in-frame clones are kept and a portion is missing. This table has 100,000 to 150,000 clones, more than 70% appearing once. Sequenced sample: peripheral blood. All receptors derive from a human donor in a cohort sampled during active COVID-19.

CDR3 amino acids: CASSFRTGEQYF. Written as DNA, the CDR3 is TGCGCCAGCAGCTTTAGGACAGGCGAGCAGTACTTC. V and J are TRBV5-1 and TRBJ2-7; TRBD1 matches 7 bases. V shed 2 bases, J shed 6 bases, and the junction held 2 bases outside the gene matches. CDR1 and CDR2 (germline): SGHRS, YFSETQ. The CDR3 is made up of 12 amino acids.

The chain carries TRBV4-3 and TRBJ2-1; TRBD1 agrees at 11 bases. The ends lost 4 bases at V and 7 bases at J; junction bases unmatched: 3. The V gene's germline CDR1 is LGHNA and CDR2 YSLEER. The CDR3 loop spans 14 amino acids. The CDR3 protein is CASSLGTGGNEQFF. The CDR3 DNA reads as TGCGCCAGCAGCCTCGGGACAGGGGGTAATGAGCAGTTCTTC.

V gene TRBV10-3 combines with J gene TRBJ1-5; the match to TRBD1 covers 8 bases. Losses at the gene ends were 6 bases for V and 6 bases for J; bases not matched to a gene: 7. Germline CDR1 and CDR2: ENHRY and SYGVKD. The CDR3 is 14 amino acids. The CDR3 bases are TGTGCCATCAGACCCGACAGGGGCGGTCAGCCCCAGCATTTT. This translates into CAIRPDRGGQPQHF.

The V call is TRBV6-4, the J call TRBJ1-1; 7 bases are a match to TRBD1. The CDR3 consists of 13 residues. V gave up 5 bases and J gave up 4 bases; unmatched junction bases: 4. CDR1 is MRHNA, CDR2 SNTAGT, per germline. Here the CDR3 DNA reads TGTGCCAGCAGTTACGACAGGGCCACTGAAGCTTTCTTT. Amino acid sequence: CASSYDRATEAFF.

V and J are TRBV5-6 and TRBJ2-1; 10 nucleotides agree with TRBD2. V shed 1 base and J 16 bases; nucleotides not matched to a gene: 5. CDR1 and CDR2 from the germline V gene are SGHDT and YYEEEE. The CDR3 contains 12 residues. This CDR3 reads CASSLTGTSVFF. The CDR3, as DNA: TGTGCCAGCAGCTTGACCGGGACTAGCGTCTTCTTC.

The chain joins TRBV7-2 to TRBJ2-1; 10 positions match TRBD2. This CDR3 spans 17 amino acids. The germline V gene has CDR1 SGHTA and CDR2 FQGNSA. The junction had 8 bases not matched to a gene; V was cut back by 3 bases and J by 3 bases. The CDR3: CASSFAHRTSGYNEQFF. In DNA, the CDR3 is TGTGCCAGCAGCTTCGCGCACAGGACTAGCGGCTACAATGAGCAGTTCTTC.

This clone was found once. The chain recombines TRBV7-8 with TRBJ1-2, with unresolved D. Germline V gene lookup returns CDR1 SGHVS and CDR2 FQNEAQ. CDR3 length: 13 residues. V was trimmed by 2 bases and J by 2 bases, leaving 6 bases between them. The CDR3, as DNA: TGTGCCAGCAGCTTAACAGTCAACTATGGCTACACCTTC. The encoded protein is CASSLTVNYGYTF.

J is TRBJ2-7 and V is TRBV5-1; 9 positions agree with TRBD2. CDR1 SGHRS and CDR2 YFSETQ come from the germline V gene. The CDR3 extends over 14 amino acids. V was clipped by 5 bases and J by 4 bases; unmatched bases: 7. DNA for the CDR3: TGCGCCAGCAGATCGGCGGGAGGGCCATACGAGCAGTACTTC. This sequence encodes CASRSAGGPYEQYF.

The V and J genes are TRBV18 and TRBJ2-7; D might be TRBD1 (6 bases). Between the trimmed V and J ends, which lost 8 bases and 4 bases, there was a span of 18 bases. Germline CDR1 and CDR2: KGHSH and LQKENI. The CDR3 sequence is 14 residues long. CDR3 bases: TGTGCCAGCACCCAGGGGACGGGAAATTACGAGCAGTACTTC. Translated, it gives CASTQGTGNYEQYF.

The chain has TRBV7-2 and TRBJ2-5; 7 positions agree with TRBD2. J gave up 2 bases and V 1 base, and 4 bases lay outside the gene matches. This CDR3 contains 15 residues. Per the germline V gene, CDR1 is SGHTA and CDR2 is FQGNSA. CDR3 in DNA: TGTGCCAGCAGCTTAGTGTCTAGCGGTCAAGAGACCCAGTACTTC. This codes for CASSLVSSGQETQYF.

The chain links TRBV19 to TRBJ2-1, with TRBD2 matching over 7 bases. Germline V lookup: CDR1 LNHDA, CDR2 SQIVND (reference sequence). This CDR3 spans 16 amino acids. Germline trimming cut 6 bases from V and 5 bases from J; bases unmatched to any gene: 13. The CDR3 protein is CASRAPISGRNNEQFF. The CDR3 DNA reads as TGTGCCAGTAGGGCCCCCATTAGCGGGCGGAACAATGAGCAGTTCTTC.

This rearrangement joins TRBV25-1 to TRBJ2-5; D is perhaps TRBD1 (5 bases). Germline CDR1 reads MGHDK; CDR2 reads SYGVNS. The CDR3 contains 15 residues. V was clipped by 5 bases and J by 2 bases, with 15 bases between them. The CDR3 DNA reads TGTGCCAGCAGTTCAGTAACTCAGGGACAAGAGACCCAGTACTTC. The encoded protein is CASSSVTQGQETQYF.

This chain links TRBV7-2 with TRBJ1-3; 11 bases are shared with TRBD1. The CDR3 has 19 residues. Trimming took 1 base from V and 0 from J; bases not matched to a gene: 8. Germline CDR1 reads SGHTA; CDR2 reads FQGNSA. This CDR3 is CASSLVGQGGLSSGNTIYF. The CDR3 DNA is TGTGCCAGCAGCTTAGTGGGACAGGGGGGTCTGAGCTCTGGAAACACCATATATTTT.

The rearrangement joins TRBV2 to TRBJ2-5; the D gene is possibly TRBD1 (5 bases). V was cut by 5 bases and J by 0 bases, with 10 bases left in between. CDR3 length: 14 amino acids. The germline gives CDR1 SNHLY, CDR2 FYNNEI. This CDR3 is CASSKGQNQETQYF. The DNA for the CDR3 is TGTGCCAGCAGTAAAGGACAAAACCAAGAGACCCAGTACTTC. The complete variable domain, with remaining parts taken from reference TRBV2 and TRBJ2-5, reads EPEVTQTPSHQVTQMGQEVILRCVPISNHLYFYWYRQILGQKVEFLVSFYNNEISEKSEIFDDQFSVERPDGSNFTLKIRSTKLEDSAMYFCASSKGQNQETQYFGPGTRLLVL.

The V and J genes are TRBV5-8 and TRBJ1-2; D may be TRBD1 (5 bases). The CDR3 totals 14 residues. The V end lost 4 bases, the J end lost 6 bases, and 16 bases lay between the germline ends. Germline V gene data show CDR1 as SGHTS and CDR2 as YDEGEE. CDR3 region: CASSPVGQGNGYTF. The CDR3 bases are TGTGCCAGCAGCCCCGTAGGCCAGGGAAATGGCTACACCTTC.

A few counts support this clone. CDR3 protein: CASMGRQDNQPQHF. CDR3 sequence (DNA): TGTGCCAGCATGGGGAGACAGGACAATCAGCCCCAGCATTTT. V and J are TRBV28 and TRBJ1-5, with a possible D match to TRBD1 (6 bases). Trimming cost V 7 bases and J 3 bases, with 13 bases left between them. There are 14 residues in the CDR3. Germline V lookup: CDR1 MDHEN, CDR2 SYDVKM.

The V call is TRBV18, the J call TRBJ1-1, with 8 nucleotides matching TRBD1. The CDR3 extends over 15 amino acids. Per the germline V gene, CDR1 is KGHSH and CDR2 is LQKENI. V trimming: 2 bases; J trimming: 5 bases; junction bases outside the gene matches: 7. CDR3 coding DNA: TGTGCCAGCTCACCATGGCAGGGGGCGGGTACTGAAGCTTTCTTT. Translating gives CASSPWQGAGTEAFF.

The table lists this clone with a few counts. The rearrangement uses TRBV11-3 and TRBJ2-1; tentative D call: TRBD2 (5 bases). CDR1 and CDR2 from the germline V gene are SGHNT and YENEEA. There are 16 residues in the CDR3. Trimming took off 1 base at V and 7 bases at J, with 17 bases between the two ends. CDR3 protein: CASSLGDRGLSNEQFF. The CDR3 nucleotides read TGTGCCAGCAGCTTAGGTGACCGGGGTTTGTCGAATGAGCAGTTCTTC.

The chain uses TRBV4-2 and TRBJ1-6; tentative D call: TRBD1 (6 bases). This CDR3 comprises 16 residues. Germline CDR1 is LGHNA and CDR2 is YNFKEQ. V was clipped by 1 base and J by 6 bases, with 13 bases between them. This CDR3 is CASSQGGTFSNSPLHF. The CDR3 DNA reads as TGTGCCAGCAGCCAAGGGGGGACATTTTCTAATTCACCCCTCCACTTT.

The chain joins TRBV5-5 to TRBJ2-5; possibly TRBD1 for D (6 bases). Germline assignment: CDR1 SGHKS and CDR2 YYEKEE (reference sequence). The CDR3 has 14 amino acids. V lost 1 base and J 5 bases, leaving 12 bases between the germline ends. Written as DNA, the CDR3 is TGTGCCAGCAGCTTGCGGACAGTTCTGGAGACCCAGTACTTC. This codes for CASSLRTVLETQYF.

This clone was counted only a few times. V usage is TRBV6-1 and J usage is TRBJ1-5; 7 bases agree with TRBD1. This CDR3 contains 15 residues. V dropped 0 bases and J dropped 7; count of bases not matched to a gene: 6. CDR1 and CDR2 from the germline V gene are MNHNS and SASEGT. The CDR3 DNA reads as TGTGCCAGCAGTGAAGCGGGGGACAGAATACAGCCCCAGCATTTT. Translating it yields CASSEAGDRIQPQHF.

The chain couples TRBV6-2 or TRBV6-3 to TRBJ1-5; the D is unclear. Trimming stripped 2 bases from V and 10 bases from J, with 15 bases between. The CDR3 sequence is 14 residues long. The germline CDR1 and CDR2 sequences are MNHEY and SVGEGT. In nucleotides, the CDR3 is TGTGCCAGCAGTTACACCGGGTCCCTAAGTCCCCAGCATTTT. Its protein is CASSYTGSLSPQHF.

This rearrangement joins TRBV9 to TRBJ1-6; D perhaps matches TRBD1 (5 bases). Per the germline V gene, CDR1 is SGDLS and CDR2 is YYNGEE. CDR3 length: 17 residues. Trimming took off 0 bases at V and 9 bases at J, with 19 bases between the two ends. CDR3 region: CASSVEGVVQSGSPLHF. The CDR3 coding sequence is TGTGCCAGCAGCGTAGAAGGGGTGGTACAGTCAGGTTCACCCCTCCACTTT.

This rearrangement joins TRBV4-3 to TRBJ2-3, with TRBD2 matching over 12 bases. V trimming: 1 base; J trimming: 7 bases; junction bases outside the gene matches: 12. There are 18 residues in the CDR3. Germline CDR1 and CDR2: LGHNA and YSLEER. The chain's CDR3 is CASSQVANGLAGTNTQYF. CDR3 DNA: TGCGCCAGCAGCCAAGTTGCGAATGGACTAGCGGGAACGAATACGCAGTATTTT.

The chain employs TRBV5-1 and TRBJ2-5; TRBD1 agrees at 7 bases. After removal of 4 bases from V and 0 bases from J, the junction contained 6 bases not matched to a gene. Germline CDR1 SGHRS, CDR2 YFSETQ. This CDR3 has 15 residues. As DNA, the CDR3 is TGCGCCAGCAGCCCGGCGACAGGGAACCAAGAGACCCAGTACTTC. It codes for CASSPATGNQETQYF. Together with reference TRBV5-1 and TRBJ2-5, the CDR3 gives the full variable domain: KAGVTQTPRYLIKTRGQQVTLSCSPISGHRSVSWYQQTPGQGLQFLFEYFSETQRNKGNFPGRFSGRQFSNSRSEMNVSTLELGDSALYLCASSPATGNQETQYFGPGTRLLVL.

This clone showed up just a few times. This chain links TRBV19 with TRBJ1-5, with TRBD1 as a possible D gene (6 bases). Germline V CDR1 and CDR2: LNHDA, SQIVND (reference sequence). Between the trimmed V and J ends, which lost 7 bases and 3 bases, there was a span of 16 bases. The CDR3 is 15 amino acids. The CDR3 nucleotides are TGTGCCAGTACCAAGACAGGTACTGACAATCAGCCCCAGCATTTT. This codes for CASTKTGTDNQPQHF.

The V call is TRBV7-8, the J call TRBJ1-5; possible D gene TRBD1, 6 bases. Per the germline V gene, CDR1 is SGHVS and CDR2 is FQNEAQ. The V end was cut by 5 bases, the J end by 0 bases, with 17 bases between. The CDR3 runs to 17 residues. The CDR3 loop is CASSLRGTEYSNQPQHF. CDR3 nucleotides: TGTGCCAGCAGCCTAAGGGGGACGGAATATAGCAATCAGCCCCAGCATTTT.

The rearrangement uses TRBV7-8 and TRBJ1-2; TRBD1 might be the D (6 bases). Trimming removed 4 bases at V and 6 bases at J, with 12 bases between. Germline CDR1 reads SGHVS; CDR2 reads FQNEAQ. CDR3 size: 13 residues. Here the CDR3 DNA reads TGTGCCAGCAGCTCTAACAGGGAGAATGGCTACACCTTC. Encoded protein: CASSSNRENGYTF.